Listed below are T cell receptor beta chains from one sample, sequenced in a study of blood T cell repertoires in COVID-19. This table comes from immunoSEQ multiplex PCR, and its TCRdb copy is limited to in-frame clones, with some not included. The sample includes 200,000 to 250,000 clones, about nine tenths of them seen just once. The sequenced material came from peripheral blood. All receptors come from a woman aged 40 to 50 with acute or convalescent COVID-19. CDR3s include the opening cysteine and the closing phenylalanine or tryptophan. D genes are given only for firm matches. Not every row has a clone size; where given, it reads once, few, many or a size class.

D gene: .
clone size: .
V gene: TRBV30
J gene: TRBJ1-2
CDR3 protein: CAWTGASPGYGYTF
CDR3 DNA: TGTGCCTGGACAGGCGCCTCCCCTGGCTATGGCTACACCTTC

D gene: .
clone size: .
V gene: TRBV5-1
J gene: TRBJ1-4
CDR3 protein: CASSFGIAGNTNEKLFF
CDR3 DNA: TGCGCCAGCAGCTTTGGTATTGCAGGGAACACTAATGAAAAACTGTTTTTT

D gene: .
clone size: .
V gene: TRBV24-1
J gene: TRBJ1-2
CDR3 protein: CATSDPTGSRRGYTF
CDR3 DNA: TGTGCCACCAGTGACCCCACAGGGAGTAGACGGGGCTACACCTTC

D gene: .
clone size: .
V gene: TRBV27
J gene: TRBJ1-1
CDR3 protein: CASSLSRNTEAFF
CDR3 DNA: TGTGCCAGCAGTTTATCGCGGAACACTGAAGCTTTCTTT

D gene: .
clone size: .
V gene: TRBV4-2
J gene: TRBJ1-5
CDR3 protein: CASSQAPPQGSSNQPQHF
CDR3 DNA: TGTGCCAGCAGCCAAGCGCCTCCCCAGGGGAGCTCCAATCAGCCCCAGCATTTT

D gene: .
clone size: once
V gene: TRBV5-4
J gene: TRBJ1-2
CDR3 protein: CASSPLPGSNYGYTF
CDR3 DNA: TGTGCCAGCAGCCCTCTACCGGGGTCAAACTATGGCTACACCTTC

D gene: .
clone size: once
V gene: TRBV2
J gene: TRBJ1-3
CDR3 protein: CASSDDGSSGNTIYF
CDR3 DNA: TGTGCCAGCAGTGACGATGGGAGCTCTGGAAACACCATATATTTT

D gene: .
clone size: once
V gene: TRBV10-2
J gene: TRBJ2-1
CDR3 protein: CASSETAGLAYNEQFF
CDR3 DNA: TGCGCCAGCAGTGAGACGGCGGGGTTGGCCTACAATGAGCAGTTCTTC

D gene: .
clone size: .
V gene: TRBV11-2
J gene: TRBJ1-1
CDR3 protein: CASSLVGRARTEAFF
CDR3 DNA: TGTGCCAGCAGCTTAGTAGGCAGGGCGAGGACTGAAGCTTTCTTT

D gene: TRBD1
clone size: once
V gene: TRBV7-9
J gene: TRBJ1-1
CDR3 protein: CASSLGTGILGKAFF
CDR3 DNA: TGTGCCAGCAGCCTCGGGACAGGGATTCTCGGCAAAGCTTTCTTT

D gene: .
clone size: once
V gene: TRBV14
J gene: TRBJ2-4
CDR3 protein: CASSFRGYKNIQYF
CDR3 DNA: TGTGCCAGCAGCTTCAGGGGCTACAAAAACATTCAGTACTTC

D gene: .
clone size: .
V gene: TRBV27
J gene: TRBJ1-6
CDR3 protein: CASSQGLYNSPLHF
CDR3 DNA: TGTGCCAGCAGTCAGGGACTATATAATTCACCCCTCCACTTT

D gene: .
clone size: .
V gene: TRBV30
J gene: TRBJ1-1
CDR3 protein: CAWSLQGIPRTEAFF
CDR3 DNA: TGTGCCTGGAGTTTACAGGGAATCCCCAGGACTGAAGCTTTCTTT

D gene: TRBD1
clone size: .
V gene: TRBV2
J gene: TRBJ1-2
CDR3 protein: CASSGQTGGYGYTF
CDR3 DNA: TGTGCCAGCAGCGGACAGACAGGGGGCTATGGCTACACCTTC

D gene: .
clone size: .
V gene: TRBV7-6
J gene: TRBJ1-1
CDR3 protein: CASSPTLTFF
CDR3 DNA: TGTGCCAGCAGCCCGACTCTAACTTTCTTT

D gene: TRBD2
clone size: .
V gene: TRBV11-2
J gene: TRBJ2-3
CDR3 protein: CASSSLAGGSDTQYF
CDR3 DNA: TGTGCCAGCAGCTCCCTAGCGGGGGGGTCAGATACGCAGTATTTT

D gene: TRBD1
clone size: .
V gene: TRBV5-1
J gene: TRBJ1-2
CDR3 protein: CASSLEGAAYGYTF
CDR3 DNA: TGCGCCAGCAGCTTGGAGGGGGCAGCCTATGGCTACACCTTC

D gene: .
clone size: many
V gene: TRBV3-1/TRBV3-2
J gene: TRBJ2-3
CDR3 protein: CASSQGGVQRGDTQYF
CDR3 DNA: TGTGCCAGCAGCCAAGGCGGGGTCCAACGAGGCGATACGCAGTATTTT

D gene: .
clone size: .
V gene: TRBV24-1
J gene: TRBJ1-1
CDR3 protein: CATSDHSGNTEAFF
CDR3 DNA: TGTGCCACCAGTGATCATTCAGGGAACACTGAAGCTTTCTTT

D gene: TRBD1
clone size: .
V gene: TRBV5-1
J gene: TRBJ1-2
CDR3 protein: CASSITGTGVNYGYTF
CDR3 DNA: TGCGCCAGCAGCATAACCGGGACAGGGGTTAACTATGGCTACACCTTC

D gene: TRBD1
clone size: .
V gene: TRBV27
J gene: TRBJ1-2
CDR3 protein: CASRVRTGGGYTF
CDR3 DNA: TGTGCCAGCAGAGTAAGGACAGGGGGTGGCTACACCTTC

D gene: TRBD1
clone size: many
V gene: TRBV10-1
J gene: TRBJ2-4
CDR3 protein: CASSESQGAGIQYF
CDR3 DNA: TGCGCCAGCAGTGAGTCGCAGGGGGCGGGCATTCAGTACTTC

D gene: .
clone size: once
V gene: TRBV21-1
J gene: TRBJ1-5
CDR3 protein: CASSKGGAGATGNQPQHF
CDR3 DNA: TGTGCCAGCAGCAAAGGAGGCGCAGGGGCTACGGGCAATCAGCCCCAGCATTTT

D gene: TRBD1
clone size: .
V gene: TRBV18
J gene: TRBJ2-1
CDR3 protein: CASSTTGYNEQFF
CDR3 DNA: TGTGCCAGCTCAACGACAGGGTACAATGAGCAGTTCTTC

D gene: TRBD1
clone size: .
V gene: TRBV6-1
J gene: TRBJ1-4
CDR3 protein: CASSDRDRGMRKTNEKLFF
CDR3 DNA: TGTGCCAGCAGTGATCGGGACAGGGGAATGAGGAAAACTAATGAAAAACTGTTTTTT

D gene: .
clone size: .
V gene: TRBV20-1
J gene: TRBJ1-2
CDR3 protein: CSASRVPVSYGYTF
CDR3 DNA: TGCAGTGCTAGTCGGGTACCAGTGAGCTATGGCTACACCTTC

D gene: TRBD2
clone size: .
V gene: TRBV2
J gene: TRBJ2-1
CDR3 protein: CASSLGGYEQFF
CDR3 DNA: TGTGCCAGCAGCTTGGGGGGGTATGAGCAGTTCTTC

D gene: .
clone size: .
V gene: TRBV14
J gene: TRBJ2-4
CDR3 protein: CASSHSPGGDRRNIQYF
CDR3 DNA: TGTGCCAGCAGCCATTCCCCGGGGGGCGACAGGCGAAACATTCAGTACTTC

D gene: .
clone size: .
V gene: TRBV6-6
J gene: TRBJ1-5
CDR3 protein: CASSSEYSNQPQHF
CDR3 DNA: TGTGCCAGCAGTTCCGAGTATAGCAATCAGCCCCAGCATTTT

D gene: .
clone size: .
V gene: TRBV11-2
J gene: TRBJ2-2
CDR3 protein: CASSSRQSDTGELFF
CDR3 DNA: TGTGCCAGCAGCTCGAGACAGTCGGACACCGGGGAGCTGTTTTTT

D gene: .
clone size: once
V gene: TRBV9
J gene: TRBJ1-5
CDR3 protein: CASSVQKNGQRNQPQHF
CDR3 DNA: TGTGCCAGCAGCGTGCAGAAAAATGGACAGCGTAATCAGCCCCAGCATTTT

D gene: TRBD1
clone size: .
V gene: TRBV5-1
J gene: TRBJ1-1
CDR3 protein: CASSPSGGTEAFF
CDR3 DNA: TGCGCCAGCAGCCCCTCAGGGGGGACTGAAGCTTTCTTT

D gene: .
clone size: .
V gene: TRBV9
J gene: TRBJ1-1
CDR3 protein: CASSVLTTGSEAFF
CDR3 DNA: TGTGCCAGCAGCGTACTTACGACAGGAAGTGAAGCTTTCTTT

D gene: TRBD1
clone size: .
V gene: TRBV11-2
J gene: TRBJ2-3
CDR3 protein: CASSLDRASTDTQYF
CDR3 DNA: TGTGCCAGCAGCTTGGACAGGGCTAGCACAGATACGCAGTATTTT

D gene: .
clone size: .
V gene: TRBV2
J gene: TRBJ1-2
CDR3 protein: CASRDPSGEWDYGYTF
CDR3 DNA: TGTGCCAGCAGGGACCCTTCGGGGGAGTGGGACTATGGCTACACCTTC

D gene: .
clone size: .
V gene: TRBV13
J gene: TRBJ2-1
CDR3 protein: CASSRSSTYNEQFF
CDR3 DNA: TGTGCCAGCAGCCGTTCTAGCACCTACAATGAGCAGTTCTTC

D gene: TRBD2
clone size: .
V gene: TRBV5-4
J gene: TRBJ2-5
CDR3 protein: CASSSGWGGKQETQYF
CDR3 DNA: TGTGCCAGCAGCTCCGGTTGGGGGGGGAAACAAGAGACCCAGTACTTC

D gene: TRBD2
clone size: .
V gene: TRBV5-5
J gene: TRBJ2-1
CDR3 protein: CASSFYTSGGIEQFF
CDR3 DNA: TGTGCCAGCAGCTTTTATACTAGCGGGGGAATCGAGCAGTTCTTC

D gene: .
clone size: .
V gene: TRBV9
J gene: TRBJ2-3
CDR3 protein: CASSDRVDTQYF
CDR3 DNA: TGTGCCAGCAGCGACAGGGTAGATACGCAGTATTTT

D gene: .
clone size: .
V gene: TRBV10-3
J gene: TRBJ1-2
CDR3 protein: CAISETVGGYTF
CDR3 DNA: TGTGCCATCAGTGAGACGGTCGGTGGCTACACCTTC

D gene: .
clone size: .
V gene: TRBV29-1
J gene: TRBJ1-5
CDR3 protein: CSVEDAGSSNQPQHF
CDR3 DNA: TGCAGCGTTGAAGATGCAGGGTCGAGCAATCAGCCCCAGCATTTT

D gene: TRBD1
clone size: .
V gene: TRBV3-1/TRBV3-2
J gene: TRBJ2-2
CDR3 protein: CASSRDRVKVGELFF
CDR3 DNA: TGTGCCAGCAGCCGCGACAGGGTCAAGGTCGGGGAGCTGTTTTTT

D gene: .
clone size: .
V gene: TRBV30
J gene: TRBJ1-1
CDR3 protein: CARMNLNSEAFF
CDR3 DNA: TGTGCCCGTATGAACTTGAACTCTGAAGCTTTCTTT

D gene: TRBD2
clone size: .
V gene: TRBV5-8
J gene: TRBJ2-1
CDR3 protein: CASSLRLAGGDEQFF
CDR3 DNA: TGTGCCAGCAGCTTACGGCTAGCGGGAGGGGATGAGCAGTTCTTC

D gene: .
clone size: once
V gene: TRBV5-1
J gene: TRBJ2-5
CDR3 protein: CASSLGPGRETQYF
CDR3 DNA: TGCGCCAGCAGCTTGGGGCCAGGGCGAGAGACCCAGTACTTC

D gene: .
clone size: .
V gene: TRBV18
J gene: TRBJ1-1
CDR3 protein: CASSPERGNTEAFF
CDR3 DNA: TGTGCCAGCTCACCGGAGCGGGGGAACACTGAAGCTTTCTTT

D gene: TRBD1
clone size: .
V gene: TRBV7-8
J gene: TRBJ1-2
CDR3 protein: CASSSQSGTGGGGYTF
CDR3 DNA: TGTGCCAGCAGCTCGCAGTCCGGGACAGGGGGTGGCGGCTACACCTTC

D gene: TRBD1
clone size: .
V gene: TRBV4-1
J gene: TRBJ1-4
CDR3 protein: CASSQPGQKNEKLFF
CDR3 DNA: TGCGCCAGCAGCCAACCGGGACAGAAAAATGAAAAACTGTTTTTT

D gene: TRBD1
clone size: .
V gene: TRBV27
J gene: TRBJ1-2
CDR3 protein: CASSRRDRPLYGYTF
CDR3 DNA: TGTGCCAGCAGCCGTAGGGACAGGCCCCTCTATGGCTACACCTTC